This TCR beta chain was sequenced in a study of PD-1 blockade in classical Hodgkin lymphoma. V was shortened by 5 bases and J by 2 bases, with 12 bases between the two germline ends. This CDR3 has 14 amino acids. Germline V CDR1 and CDR2: SGHAT, FQNNGV. Details on this clone: Its cognate antigen is unknown.

General study findings and limits: It was reported that newly diagnosed patients had less baseline TCR diversity than healthy donors. Initiation of nivolumab under 1 year after ASCT led to exclusion of patients. Compared with baseline, CD4+ but not CD8+ TCR diversity had risen significantly by C4D1. For complete responders, baseline diversity was comparable to that of newly diagnosed patients.

Relapse after autologous stem cell transplantation occurred in every patient, and brentuximab vedotin exposure varied. Method: immunoSEQ multiplex PCR; TCRdb's copy keeps in-frame clones and lacks some. In the table there are around 46,000 clones, 80% of which are singletons. The sequence was obtained from a human donor with classical Hodgkin lymphoma. Sequenced material: peripheral blood mononuclear cells (PBMCs), taken before the second cycle of nivolumab. This chain uses TRBV11-2 with TRBJ1-2, with a possible D match to TRBD1 (5 bases). The DNA for the CDR3 is TGTGCCAGCAGCCGTGGGGGGACCAACTATGGCTACACCTTC. Its translation is CASSRGGTNYGYTF.